These T cell receptor beta chains were read from a single sample in a study of CD8+ T cells in alopecia areata. Measured with immunoSEQ multiplex PCR; TCRdb has only the in-frame clones, and not every one. The sample yields about 180,000 clones, around 63% seen once. Specimen: CD4+ T cells sorted from blood, collected at week 0. The receptors shown here come from a human donor with alopecia areata. The CDR3 runs from the conserved cysteine through the conserved F or W. D genes are given only for firm matches. Not every row has a clone size; where given, it reads once, few, many or a size class.

>-|TRBD1|TRBJ1-6|TRBV4-1
CASSRDGQGLNSPLHF
TGCGCCAGCAGCCGAGATGGACAGGGGCTCAATTCACCCCTCCACTTT
>-|-|TRBJ2-7|TRBV7-2
CASSLAGGGEQYF
TGTGCCAGCAGCTTAGCTGGGGGTGGCGAGCAGTACTTC
>-|TRBD1|TRBJ2-7|TRBV5-6
CASSLATGRGYEQYF
TGTGCCAGCAGCTTGGCTACCGGCAGGGGGTACGAGCAGTACTTC
>-|-|TRBJ2-3|TRBV5-1
CASQYDSTDTQYF
TGCGCCAGCCAATACGACAGCACAGATACGCAGTATTTT
>-|-|TRBJ2-5|TRBV15
CATSRDQETQYF
TGTGCCACCAGCAGAGATCAAGAGACCCAGTACTTC
>-|TRBD1|TRBJ1-6|TRBV6-5
CASTPRGQGVSLHF
TGTGCCAGCACTCCCCGGGGACAGGGGGTATCCCTCCACTTT
>-|-|TRBJ2-3|TRBV5-1
CASSLEGVGADTQYF
TGCGCCAGCAGCTTGGAGGGGGTTGGTGCAGATACGCAGTATTTT
>few|-|TRBJ2-5|TRBV29-1
CSSIPGPNTETQYF
TGCAGCTCCATACCGGGACCAAATACAGAGACCCAGTACTTC
>-|-|TRBJ1-1|TRBV11-2
CASSQHFKRAFF
TGTGCCAGCAGCCAGCACTTCAAGAGGGCTTTCTTT
>-|-|TRBJ1-5|TRBV6-6
CASRRQSNQPQHF
TGTGCCAGCCGGAGGCAGAGCAATCAGCCCCAGCATTTT
>-|-|TRBJ2-1|TRBV27
CASSLTGVEQFF
TGTGCCAGCAGTTTAACGGGGGTTGAGCAGTTCTTC
>-|TRBD2|TRBJ2-3|TRBV7-2
CASSFRLAGNTDTQYF
TGTGCCAGCAGCTTCAGACTAGCGGGGAACACAGATACGCAGTATTTT